The 24 T cell receptor beta chains below come from one sample, sequenced in a study of OX40 agonist ivuxolimab in advanced cancers. The assay was immunoSEQ multiplex PCR, and TCRdb's table has in-frame clones only and misses some. The sample lists some 100,000 clones, approximately 84% occurring once. The sample in question was CD4+ or CD8+ T cells sorted from blood, obtained in a trial of the OX40 agonist ivuxolimab. The receptor source for this set is an adult with an advanced solid tumor such as melanoma, head and neck, liver or kidney cancer.

V gene TRBV11-2 combines with J gene TRBJ2-3, with 8 bases that match TRBD1. The J segment lost 1 base and the V segment lost 5 bases, leaving 2 bases of the junction unmatched. Germline loops: CDR1 SGHAT, CDR2 FQNNGV. The CDR3 consists of 14 residues. CDR3 DNA: TGTGCCAGCAGCCCGGGACAGGGCACAGATACGCAGTATTTT. It translates to CASSPGQGTDTQYF.

This chain connects TRBV30 to TRBJ1-5; 8 nucleotides align to TRBD1. This CDR3 comprises 14 residues. The trim removed 7 bases at V and 5 bases at J, leaving 10 bases unmatched. The germline V gene has CDR1 GTSNPN and CDR2 SVGIG (reference sequence). CDR3: CAYSRGHGDQPQHF. CDR3 DNA: TGTGCCTATAGCAGGGGGCACGGAGATCAGCCCCAGCATTTT. The whole variable domain, remainder taken from reference TRBV30 and TRBJ1-5, is SQTIHQWPATLVQPVGSPLSLECTVEGTSNPNLYWYRQAAGRGLQLLFYSVGIGQISSEVPQNLSASRPQDRQFILSSKKLLLSDSGFYLCAYSRGHGDQPQHFGDGTRLSIL.

This chain uses TRBV6-6 with TRBJ2-1; 14 positions agree with TRBD2. V shed 2 bases, J shed 10 bases, and the junction held 4 bases outside the gene matches. The CDR3 has 15 amino acids. Germline V gene data show CDR1 as MNHNY and CDR2 as SVGAGI (reference sequence). For the CDR3, the DNA is TGTGCCAGCAGTTACACGGGACTAGCGGGAGCCGAGCAGTTCTTC. Its protein is CASSYTGLAGAEQFF.

This clone was detected once. This chain links TRBV28 with TRBJ1-5; D perhaps matches TRBD1 (6 bases). The CDR3 loop spans 13 amino acids. Trimming removed 5 bases at V and 8 bases at J, with 13 bases between. CDR1 is MDHEN and CDR2 is SYDVKM in the germline V gene. CDR3 in amino acids: CASSTGNWEPQHF. The DNA for the CDR3 is TGTGCCAGCAGTACAGGGAATTGGGAGCCCCAGCATTTT.

This chain joins TRBV6-1 and TRBJ2-1; no reliable D call. This CDR3 contains 16 residues. CDR1 and CDR2 from the germline V gene are MNHNS and SASEGT. V was cut by 3 bases and J by 0 bases, with 12 bases left in between. CDR3 loop: CASSDGSTSSYNEQFF. CDR3 nucleotides: TGTGCCAGCAGTGACGGCAGTACGAGCTCCTACAATGAGCAGTTCTTC.

This clone was counted once. The gene calls are TRBV5-1 and TRBJ2-5; TRBD1 aligns across 8 bases. The CDR3 has 16 amino acids. J was trimmed by 5 bases and V by 3 bases; bases with no gene match: 12. The germline CDR1 and CDR2 sequences are SGHRS and YFSETQ. The CDR3: CASSWTGSAMGETQYF. Here the CDR3 DNA reads TGCGCCAGCAGCTGGACAGGGTCAGCGATGGGGGAGACCCAGTACTTC.

This clone was picked up one time. This chain links TRBV10-3 with TRBJ1-2; unclear D gene. CDR1 is ENHRY, CDR2 SYGVKD, per germline. The CDR3 is made up of 14 amino acids. V dropped 5 bases and J dropped 2 bases, with 12 bases sitting between them. The CDR3 coding sequence is TGTGCCATCAGTAAGGACGTAGTAAACTATGGCTACACCTTC. Translated, it gives CAISKDVVNYGYTF.

The CDR3 nucleotides read TGTGCCAGCAGCCTAACTGATAGCGGGGGCTACGAGCAGTACTTC. This encodes CASSLTDSGGYEQYF. The chain recombines TRBV18 with TRBJ2-7, with 9 bases fitting TRBD2. Germline loops: CDR1 KGHSH, CDR2 LQKENI. The V gene end was trimmed by 8 bases and the J gene end by 3 bases; junction bases not matched to a gene: 11. This CDR3 is 15 amino acids long.

V usage is TRBV15 and J usage is TRBJ2-7; 8 bases match TRBD2. J was trimmed by 3 bases and V by 3 bases; bases with no gene match: 7. CDR1 is LNHNV, CDR2 YYDKDF, per germline (reference sequence). The CDR3 extends over 15 amino acids. DNA for the CDR3: TGTGCCACCAGCAGCGACCGGGAGGGCCTCTACGAGCAGTACTTC. This sequence encodes CATSSDREGLYEQYF.

This clone was counted between two and nine times. The chain uses TRBV28 and TRBJ2-3; 11 nucleotides agree with TRBD2. The CDR3 sequence is 15 residues long. Losses at the gene ends were 3 bases for V and 14 bases for J; bases not matched to a gene: 13. The germline V gene encodes CDR1 MDHEN and CDR2 SYDVKM. The CDR3 sequence: CASSLPRLAGPPRYF. In DNA, the CDR3 is TGTGCCAGCAGTTTGCCGAGACTAGCGGGACCCCCCCGGTATTTT. Combining the CDR3 with reference TRBV28 and TRBJ2-3 gives the whole variable domain DVKVTQSSRYLVKRTGEKVFLECVQDMDHENMFWYRQDPGLGLRLIYFSYDVKMKEKGDIPEGYSVSREKKERFSLILESASTNQTSMYLCASSLPRLAGPPRYFGPGTRLTVL.

CDR3 residues: CASSSKGSEQYF. CDR3 in DNA: TGCGCCAGCAGTAGCAAGGGATCCGAGCAGTACTTC. The chain couples TRBV5-1 to TRBJ2-7; unclear D gene. In germline, CDR1 is SGHRS, CDR2 YFSETQ. Trimming removed 5 bases from V and 6 bases from J, with 12 bases in between. CDR3 length equals 12 residues.

There are a few counts of this clone. The V call is TRBV25-1, the J call TRBJ2-2; TRBD1 agrees at 7 bases. J was trimmed by 5 bases and V by 2 bases; bases with no gene match: 8. The CDR3 length is 16 residues. Germline lookup yields CDR1 MGHDK and CDR2 SYGVNS. The DNA of the CDR3 is TGTGCCAGCAGTGAAGGACAGGCAGGATGGACCGGGGAGCTGTTTTTT. It codes for CASSEGQAGWTGELFF.

The rearrangement uses TRBV18 and TRBJ2-3; 7 bases align to TRBD2. J lost 1 base, V lost 1 base, and 2 bases had no gene match. The germline gives CDR1 KGHSH, CDR2 LQKENI. The CDR3 contains 15 residues. Written as DNA, the CDR3 is TGTGCCAGCTCACCACGGGAGGGAGGCACAGATACGCAGTATTTT. Translated: CASSPREGGTDTQYF.

This clone was observed a handful of times. The chain is built from TRBV7-8 and TRBJ1-2; D ambiguous. The CDR3 runs 14 residues. V lost 1 base and J lost 6, with 12 bases in between. Per the germline V gene, CDR1 is SGHVS and CDR2 is FQNEAQ. CDR3 amino acids: CASSLVVGYHGYTF. The CDR3 coding sequence is TGTGCCAGCAGCTTAGTTGTAGGGTACCATGGCTACACCTTC.

The rearrangement joins TRBV19 to TRBJ1-2; 7 bases match TRBD1. The CDR3 is made up of 14 amino acids. The V gene's germline CDR1 is LNHDA and CDR2 SQIVND (reference sequence). V lost 6 bases, J lost 3 bases, and 7 bases stayed unmatched. The CDR3, as DNA: TGTGCCAGTAGCTCACAGGGGAATTACTATGGCTACACCTTC. Translation gives CASSSQGNYYGYTF.

The chain links TRBV25-1 to TRBJ2-5; 8 nucleotides agree with TRBD2. This CDR3 comprises 13 residues. The V gene end was trimmed by 1 base and the J gene end by 7 bases; junction bases not matched to a gene: 2. The germline V gene encodes CDR1 MGHDK and CDR2 SYGVNS. CDR3 region: CASSESGTRTQYF. Written as DNA, the CDR3 is TGTGCCAGCAGTGAATCCGGGACTAGGACCCAGTACTTC.

The chain couples TRBV19 to TRBJ2-5; D may match TRBD1 or TRBD2 (6 bases each). Germline V gene lookup returns CDR1 LNHDA and CDR2 SQIVND (reference sequence). The germline V and J ends were trimmed by 5 bases and 5 bases, with 12 bases remaining between them. The CDR3 extends over 13 amino acids. The CDR3 region is CASSPPGAETQYF. In nucleotides, the CDR3 is TGTGCCAGTAGTCCCCCGGGGGCGGAGACCCAGTACTTC.

This rearrangement joins TRBV28 to TRBJ1-2; D possibly corresponds to TRBD1 (5 bases). Germline CDR1 is MDHEN and CDR2 is SYDVKM. Trimming left V 6 bases short and J 3 bases short, with 14 bases between. The CDR3 spans 14 residues. The CDR3 protein is CASSPPGGHYGYTF. The CDR3 DNA is TGTGCCAGCAGCCCACCGGGGGGACACTATGGCTACACCTTC.

V and J are TRBV7-2 and TRBJ2-7; TRBD2 agrees at 7 bases. Germline V gene lookup returns CDR1 SGHTA and CDR2 FQGNSA. This CDR3 has 15 residues. Unmatched junction bases numbered 9, after V lost 5 bases and J lost 2 bases. CDR3 in amino acids: CASSIISGITYEQYF. The DNA of the CDR3 is TGTGCCAGCAGCATAATAAGCGGGATCACCTACGAGCAGTACTTC.

The chain joins TRBV11-3 to TRBJ2-7, with D tentatively TRBD1 (6 bases). Trimming stripped 5 bases from V and 3 bases from J, with 8 bases between. Germline V gives CDR1 SGHNT, CDR2 YENEEA. CDR3 length: 12 amino acids. CDR3 sequence: CASSKQGYEQYF. In nucleotides, the CDR3 is TGTGCCAGCAGCAAACAGGGCTACGAGCAGTACTTC.

The rearrangement joins TRBV5-4 to TRBJ1-2; perhaps TRBD1 as D (5 bases). Germline values: CDR1 SGHNT, CDR2 YYREEE (reference sequence). The ends were cut back, 0 bases at V and 1 base at J, with 10 bases in the middle. There are 15 residues in the CDR3. The CDR3 nucleotides read TGTGCCAGCAGCTTGGGCAGGGCCATTAACTATGGCTACACCTTC. Its translation is CASSLGRAINYGYTF.

A few counts support this clone. The chain couples TRBV5-6 to TRBJ2-5; D perhaps matches TRBD1 (7 bases). V shed 0 bases and J shed 2 bases, with 11 bases lying between them. Germline loops: CDR1 SGHDT, CDR2 YYEEEE. The CDR3 runs to 15 residues. The CDR3 DNA sequence: TGTGCCAGCAGCTTGGCCAGGGGGGTTCAAGAGACCCAGTACTTC. Encoded protein: CASSLARGVQETQYF.

The V gene is TRBV28, the J gene TRBJ2-2; TRBD2 matches 13 bases. The CDR3 consists of 18 residues. The germline gives CDR1 MDHEN, CDR2 SYDVKM. Trimming took 5 bases from V and 7 from J; bases not matched to a gene: 13. The CDR3: CASSPPGLAGNRGGELFF. DNA of the CDR3: TGTGCCAGCAGTCCGCCGGGACTAGCGGGAAATCGCGGCGGGGAGCTGTTTTTT.

This clone was seen just once. The V gene is TRBV5-1, the J gene TRBJ1-1, with D unclear. Trimming took off 0 bases at V and 1 base at J, with 13 bases between the two ends. CDR1 SGHRS and CDR2 YFSETQ come from the germline V gene. The CDR3 loop spans 16 amino acids. The CDR3 nucleotides read TGCGCCAGCAGCTTGGCCCCGGGCAGCTCGAACACTGAAGCTTTCTTT. Amino acids: CASSLAPGSSNTEAFF.